This T cell receptor beta chain was observed in a study of T-cell reconstitution after alpha-beta-depleted transplantation in children. Trimming stripped 0 bases from V and 0 bases from J, with 3 bases between. The CDR3 contains 14 residues. This clonotype appeared many times. This sample's TCRbeta library carried unique molecular identifier barcodes. TCRdb reprocessed the PCR reads with MiXCR, giving one entry per CDR3 protein. The table has over 150,000 distinct CDR3 sequences, 14% to 15% seen once. The sequences come from PBMCs from the stem cell graft donor, collected from the stem cell graft. This chain uses TRBV12-3 or TRBV12-4 with TRBJ2-1, with D unclear. The receptor comes from a human donor who donated a stem cell graft to a child with acute lymphoblastic leukemia. Written as DNA, the CDR3 is TGTGCCAGCAGTTTAGCGGTCTCCTACAATGAGCAGTTCTTC. Protein product: CASSLAVSYNEQFF.